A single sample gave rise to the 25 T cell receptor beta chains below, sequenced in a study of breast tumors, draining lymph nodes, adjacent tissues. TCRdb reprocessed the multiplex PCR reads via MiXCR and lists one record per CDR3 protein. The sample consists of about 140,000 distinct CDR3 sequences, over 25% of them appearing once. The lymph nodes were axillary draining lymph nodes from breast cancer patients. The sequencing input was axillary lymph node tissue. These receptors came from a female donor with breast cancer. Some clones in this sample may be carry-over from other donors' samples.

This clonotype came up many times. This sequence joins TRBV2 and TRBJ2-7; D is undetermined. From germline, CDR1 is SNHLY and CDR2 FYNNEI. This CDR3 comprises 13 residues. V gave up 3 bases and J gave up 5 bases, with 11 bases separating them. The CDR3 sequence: CASSDRRSDEQYF. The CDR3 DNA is TGTGCCAGCAGTGATCGGAGAAGCGACGAGCAGTACTTC.

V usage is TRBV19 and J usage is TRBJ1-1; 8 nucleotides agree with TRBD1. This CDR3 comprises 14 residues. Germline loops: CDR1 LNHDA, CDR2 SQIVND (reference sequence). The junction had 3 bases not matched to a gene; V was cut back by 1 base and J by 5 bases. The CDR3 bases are TGTGCCAGTAGTATAGGAGGGACAGGAACTGAAGCTTTCTTT. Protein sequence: CASSIGGTGTEAFF.

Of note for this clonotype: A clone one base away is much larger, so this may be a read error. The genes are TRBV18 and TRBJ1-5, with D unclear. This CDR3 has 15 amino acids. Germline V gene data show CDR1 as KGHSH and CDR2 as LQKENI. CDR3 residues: CASSPISARGQPRHF. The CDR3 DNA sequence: TGTGCCAGCTCACCTATCTCCGCTCGGGGTCAGCCCCGGCATTTT.

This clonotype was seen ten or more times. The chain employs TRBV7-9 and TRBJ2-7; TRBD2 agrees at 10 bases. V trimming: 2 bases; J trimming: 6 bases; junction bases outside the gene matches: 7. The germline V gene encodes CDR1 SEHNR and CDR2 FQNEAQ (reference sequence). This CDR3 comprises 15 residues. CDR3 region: CASSLSGGVVSEQYV. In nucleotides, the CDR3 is TGTGCCAGCAGCTTAAGCGGGGGGGTTGTGTCCGAGCAGTACGTC.

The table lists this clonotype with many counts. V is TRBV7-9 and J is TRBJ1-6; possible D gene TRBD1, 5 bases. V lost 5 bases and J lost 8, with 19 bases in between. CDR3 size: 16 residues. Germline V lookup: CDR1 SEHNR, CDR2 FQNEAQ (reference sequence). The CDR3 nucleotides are TGTGCCAGCAGCCCCGGGGGGACTGAAAGCTATTCACCCCTCCACTTT. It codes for CASSPGGTESYSPLHF.

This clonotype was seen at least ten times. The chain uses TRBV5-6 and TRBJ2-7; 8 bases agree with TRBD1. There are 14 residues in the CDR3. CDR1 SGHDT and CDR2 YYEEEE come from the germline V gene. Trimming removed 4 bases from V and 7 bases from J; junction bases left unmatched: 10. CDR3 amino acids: CASSRTGSQWEQYV. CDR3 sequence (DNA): TGTGCCAGCAGCCGGACAGGGAGCCAGTGGGAGCAGTACGTC.

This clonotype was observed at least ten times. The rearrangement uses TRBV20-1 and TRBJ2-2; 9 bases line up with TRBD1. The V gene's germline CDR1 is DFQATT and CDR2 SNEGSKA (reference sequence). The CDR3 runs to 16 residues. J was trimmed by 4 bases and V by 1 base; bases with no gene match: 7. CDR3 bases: TGCAGTGCTAGAGGAATCACAGGGGGCTCCACCGGGGAGCTGTTTTTT. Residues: CSARGITGGSTGELFF.

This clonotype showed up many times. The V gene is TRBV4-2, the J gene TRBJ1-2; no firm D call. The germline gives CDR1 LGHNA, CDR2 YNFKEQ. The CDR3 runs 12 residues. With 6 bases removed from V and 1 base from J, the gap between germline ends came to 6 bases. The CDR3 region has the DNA TGTGCCAGCAGACCCGATAACTATGGCTACACCTTC. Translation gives CASRPDNYGYTF.

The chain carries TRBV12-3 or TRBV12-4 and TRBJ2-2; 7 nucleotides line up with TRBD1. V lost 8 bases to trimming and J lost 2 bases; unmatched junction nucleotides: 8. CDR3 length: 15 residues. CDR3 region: CASGRGQKNTGELFF. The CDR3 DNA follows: TGTGCCAGCGGCCGGGGACAGAAAAACACCGGGGAGCTGTTTTTT.

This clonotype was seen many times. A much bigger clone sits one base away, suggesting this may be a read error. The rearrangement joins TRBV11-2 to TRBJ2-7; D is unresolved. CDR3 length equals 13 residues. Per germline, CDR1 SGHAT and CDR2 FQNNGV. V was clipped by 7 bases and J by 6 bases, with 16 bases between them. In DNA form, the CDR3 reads TGTGCCAGCACCCAGGACGGACCCTCCGAGCAGTACGTC. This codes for CASTQDGPSEQYV.

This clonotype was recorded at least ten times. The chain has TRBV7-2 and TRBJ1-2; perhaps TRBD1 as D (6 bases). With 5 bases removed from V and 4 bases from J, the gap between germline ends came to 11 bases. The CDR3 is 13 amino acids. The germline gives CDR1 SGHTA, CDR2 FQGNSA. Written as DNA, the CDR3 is TGTGCCAGCAGCAACAGGGTAGGCTATGGCTACACCTTC. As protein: CASSNRVGYGYTF. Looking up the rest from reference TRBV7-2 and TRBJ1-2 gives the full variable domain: GAGVSQSPSNKVTEKGKDVELRCDPISGHTALYWYRQSLGQGLEFLIYFQGNSAPDKSGLPSDRFSAERTGGSVSTLTIQRTQQEDSAVYLCASSNRVGYGYTFGSGTRLTVV.

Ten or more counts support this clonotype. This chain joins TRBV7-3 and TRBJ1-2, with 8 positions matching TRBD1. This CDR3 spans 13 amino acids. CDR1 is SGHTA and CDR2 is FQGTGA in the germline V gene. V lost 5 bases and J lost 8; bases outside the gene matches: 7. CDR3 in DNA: TGTGCCAGCAGCGCGGACAGGGTGATAGGCTACACCTTC. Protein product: CASSADRVIGYTF. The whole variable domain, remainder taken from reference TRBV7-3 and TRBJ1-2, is GAGVSQTPSNKVTEKGKYVELRCDPISGHTALYWYRQSLGQGPEFLIYFQGTGAADDSGLPNDRFFAVRPEGSVSTLKIQRTERGDSAVYLCASSADRVIGYTFGSGTRLTVV.

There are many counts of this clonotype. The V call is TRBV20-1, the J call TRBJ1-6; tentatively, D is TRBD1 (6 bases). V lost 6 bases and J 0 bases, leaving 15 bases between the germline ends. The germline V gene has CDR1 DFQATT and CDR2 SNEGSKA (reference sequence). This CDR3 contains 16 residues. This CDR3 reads CSAKGRGDSYNSPLHF. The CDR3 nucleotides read TGCAGTGCCAAGGGCAGGGGAGACTCCTATAATTCACCCCTCCACTTT.

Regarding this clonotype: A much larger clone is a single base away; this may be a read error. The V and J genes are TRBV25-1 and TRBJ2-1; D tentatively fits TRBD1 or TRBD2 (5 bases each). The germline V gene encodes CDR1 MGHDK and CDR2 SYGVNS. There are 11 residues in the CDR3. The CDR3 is CASSRPREQLF. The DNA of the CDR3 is TGTGCCAGCAGCCGGCCCAGGGAGCAGCTCTTC.

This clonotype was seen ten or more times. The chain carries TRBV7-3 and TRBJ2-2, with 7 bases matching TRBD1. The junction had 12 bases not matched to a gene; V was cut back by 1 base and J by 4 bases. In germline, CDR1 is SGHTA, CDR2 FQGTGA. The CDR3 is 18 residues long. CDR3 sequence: CASSLKGKGAYGTGELFF. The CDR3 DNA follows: TGTGCCAGCAGCTTAAAGGGGAAGGGGGCCTACGGCACCGGGGAGCTGTTTTTT.

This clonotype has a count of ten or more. CDR3 loop: CASSLEENQPQHF. The CDR3 DNA reads as TGTGCCAGCAGCTTAGAGGAGAATCAGCCCCAGCATTTT. The chain links TRBV7-9 to TRBJ1-5; D is uncertain. V was shortened by 1 base and J by 4 bases, with 5 bases between the two germline ends. There are 13 residues in the CDR3. The germline CDR1 and CDR2 sequences are SEHNR and FQNEAQ (reference sequence).

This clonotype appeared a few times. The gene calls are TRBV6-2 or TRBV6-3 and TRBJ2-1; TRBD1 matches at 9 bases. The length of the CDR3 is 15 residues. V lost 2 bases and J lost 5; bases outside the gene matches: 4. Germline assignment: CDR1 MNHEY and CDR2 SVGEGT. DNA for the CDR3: TGTGCCAGCAGTTACCCGGGACAGGGAGACAATGAGCAGTTCTTC. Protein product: CASSYPGQGDNEQFF.

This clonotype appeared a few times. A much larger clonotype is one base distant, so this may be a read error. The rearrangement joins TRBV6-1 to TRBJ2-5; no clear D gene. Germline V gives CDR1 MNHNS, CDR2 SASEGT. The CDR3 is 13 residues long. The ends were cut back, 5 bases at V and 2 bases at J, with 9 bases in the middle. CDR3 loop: CASSLAQQETQYF. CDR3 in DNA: TGTGCCAGCAGTCTTGCGCAGCAAGAGACCCAGTACTTC.

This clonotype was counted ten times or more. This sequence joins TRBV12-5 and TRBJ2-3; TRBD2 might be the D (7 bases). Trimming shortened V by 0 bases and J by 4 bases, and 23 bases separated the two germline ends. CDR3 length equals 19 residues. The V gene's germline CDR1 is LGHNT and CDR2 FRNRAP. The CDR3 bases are TGTGCTAGTGGTTTGGTACCGATAGGGGGAGGGCGGTGGGCAGATACGCAGTATTTT. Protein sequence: CASGLVPIGGGRWADTQYF.

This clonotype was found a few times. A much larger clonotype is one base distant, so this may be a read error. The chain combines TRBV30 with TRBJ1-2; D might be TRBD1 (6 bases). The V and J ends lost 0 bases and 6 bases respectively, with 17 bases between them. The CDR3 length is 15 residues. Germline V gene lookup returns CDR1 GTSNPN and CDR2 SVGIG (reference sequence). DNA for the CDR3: TGTGCCTGGAGTGTGTCGGGGGCGAGTGGGCATGGCTACACCTTC. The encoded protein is CAWSVSGASGHGYTF.

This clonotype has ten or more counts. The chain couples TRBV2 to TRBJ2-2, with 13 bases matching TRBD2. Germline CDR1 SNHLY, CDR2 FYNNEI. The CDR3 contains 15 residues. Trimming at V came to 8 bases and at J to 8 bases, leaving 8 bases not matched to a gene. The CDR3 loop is CASGGTSGALGELFF. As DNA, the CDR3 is TGTGCCAGCGGTGGGACTAGCGGGGCGTTAGGGGAGCTGTTTTTT.

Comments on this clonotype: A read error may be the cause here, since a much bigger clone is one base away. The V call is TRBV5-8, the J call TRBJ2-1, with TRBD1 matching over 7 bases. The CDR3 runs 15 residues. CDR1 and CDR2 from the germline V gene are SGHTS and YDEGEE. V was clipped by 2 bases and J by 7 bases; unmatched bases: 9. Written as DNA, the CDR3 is TGTGCCAGCAGCTTTGGACAGGCGGTGTTTAATGAGCAGTTCTTC. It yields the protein CASSFGQAVFNEQFF.

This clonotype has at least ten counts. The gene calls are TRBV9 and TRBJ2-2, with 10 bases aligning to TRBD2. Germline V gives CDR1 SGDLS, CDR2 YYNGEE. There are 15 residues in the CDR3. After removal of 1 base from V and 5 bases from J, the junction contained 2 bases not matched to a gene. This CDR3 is CASSVSGGATGELFF. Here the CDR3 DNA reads TGTGCCAGCAGCGTAAGCGGGGGGGCAACCGGGGAGCTGTTTTTT.

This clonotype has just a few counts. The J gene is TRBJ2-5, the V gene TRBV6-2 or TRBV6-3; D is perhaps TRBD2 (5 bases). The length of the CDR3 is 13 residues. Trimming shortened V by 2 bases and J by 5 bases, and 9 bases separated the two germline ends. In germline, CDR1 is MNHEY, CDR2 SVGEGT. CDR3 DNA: TGTGCCAGCAGTTACCGGGGTTGGGAGACCCAGTACTTC. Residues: CASSYRGWETQYF.

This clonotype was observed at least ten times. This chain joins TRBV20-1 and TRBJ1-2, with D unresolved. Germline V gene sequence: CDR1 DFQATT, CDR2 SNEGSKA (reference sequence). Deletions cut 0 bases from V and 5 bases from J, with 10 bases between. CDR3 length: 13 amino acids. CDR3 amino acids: CSARDEFKYGYTF. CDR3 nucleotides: TGCAGTGCTAGAGATGAATTCAAGTATGGCTACACCTTC.